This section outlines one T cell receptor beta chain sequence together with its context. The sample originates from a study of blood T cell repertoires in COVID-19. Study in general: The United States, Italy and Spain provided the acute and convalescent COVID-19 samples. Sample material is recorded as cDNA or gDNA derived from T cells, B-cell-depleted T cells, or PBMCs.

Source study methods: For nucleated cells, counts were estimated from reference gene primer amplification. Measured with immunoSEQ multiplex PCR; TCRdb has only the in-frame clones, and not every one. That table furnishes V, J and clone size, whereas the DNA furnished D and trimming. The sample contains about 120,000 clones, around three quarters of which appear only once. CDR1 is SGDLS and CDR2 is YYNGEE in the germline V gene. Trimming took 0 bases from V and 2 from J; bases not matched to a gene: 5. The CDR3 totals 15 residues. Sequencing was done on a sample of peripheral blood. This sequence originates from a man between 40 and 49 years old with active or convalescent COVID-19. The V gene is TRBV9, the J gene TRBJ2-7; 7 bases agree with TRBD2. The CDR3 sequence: CASSVEGLPTYEQYF. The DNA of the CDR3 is TGTGCCAGCAGCGTAGAGGGACTACCAACCTACGAGCAGTACTTC.